What follows is one T cell receptor (beta chain) and its context. What it recognizes is unknown. These data originate in a study of cytomegalovirus exposure and HLA in healthy donors. Study-wide background: The same platform was used for the 90 to 150 validation repertoires as for the 600 to 700 first-cohort repertoires, as reported in a later analysis. Whole-study findings and limits: In vitro data verified three CMV-associated chains as specific for CMV antigens. Some public TCRs appeared in many individuals, while most sequences were rare.

Generated by immunoSEQ multiplex PCR, the TCRdb table keeps only in-frame clones and is missing some. The sample carries roughly 180,000 clones, about nine tenths recorded once. Sequenced material: PBMCs. This clonotype originated in a man aged 30-40 years in good health and CMV-seropositive.

Written as DNA, the CDR3 is TGTGCCAGCAGCGACCTGGGGGCGGGTAATTCACCCCTCCACTTT. It yields the protein CASSDLGAGNSPLHF. The gene calls are TRBV14 and TRBJ1-6; maybe TRBD1 (6 bases). This CDR3 spans 15 amino acids. CDR1 is SGHDN and CDR2 is FVKESK in the germline V gene. The ends were cut back, 5 bases at V and 6 bases at J, with 14 bases in the middle.